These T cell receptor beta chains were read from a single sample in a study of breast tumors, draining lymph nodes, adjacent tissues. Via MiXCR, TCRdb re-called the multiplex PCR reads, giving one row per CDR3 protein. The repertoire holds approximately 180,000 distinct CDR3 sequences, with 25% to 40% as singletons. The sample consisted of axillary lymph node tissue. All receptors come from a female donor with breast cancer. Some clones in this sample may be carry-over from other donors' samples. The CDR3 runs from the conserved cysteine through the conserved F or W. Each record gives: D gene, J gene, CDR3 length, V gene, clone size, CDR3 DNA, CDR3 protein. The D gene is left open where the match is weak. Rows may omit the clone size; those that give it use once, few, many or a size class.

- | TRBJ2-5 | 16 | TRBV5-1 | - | TGCGCCAGCAGCTTGAGGTTGGCAGGGAGAGGGGAGACCCAGTACTTC | CASSLRLAGRGETQYF
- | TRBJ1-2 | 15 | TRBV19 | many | TGTGCCAGTAGGGCGCCGGGAGGCAGGGACTATGGCCACACCTTC | CASRAPGGRDYGHTF
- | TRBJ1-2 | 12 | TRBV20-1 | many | TGCAGTGCTAGAGCCATTAACTATGGCTACACCTTC | CSARAINYGYTF
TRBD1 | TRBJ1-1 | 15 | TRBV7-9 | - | TGTGCCAGCAGCTATCGGGACAGACTGAACACTGAAGCTTCCTTT | CASSYRDRLNTEASF
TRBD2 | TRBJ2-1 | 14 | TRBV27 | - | TGTGCCAGCAGTACCCAAATGACTAGCACTGAGCAGTTCTTC | CASSTQMTSTEQFF
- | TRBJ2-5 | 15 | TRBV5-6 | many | TGTGCCAGCAGCTTGGGGGGCGGGTTACGGGAGACCCAGTACTTC | CASSLGGGLRETQYF
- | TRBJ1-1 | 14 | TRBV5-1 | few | TGCGCCAGCAGCCGCGGCGACATGAACACTGAAGCTTTCTTT | CASSRGDMNTEAFF
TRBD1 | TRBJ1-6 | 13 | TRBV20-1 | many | TGCAGTGCTCGACAGGGTCTCAATTCACCCCTCCACTTT | CSARQGLNSPLHF
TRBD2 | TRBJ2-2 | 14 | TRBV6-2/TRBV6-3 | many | TGTGCCAGCAGTGCCGGGACTAGCGCGGGGGAGCTGTTTTTT | CASSAGTSAGELFF
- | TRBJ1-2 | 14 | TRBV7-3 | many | TGTGCCAGCAGCTTAAATGCAGGATCCTATGGCTACACCTTC | CASSLNAGSYGYTF
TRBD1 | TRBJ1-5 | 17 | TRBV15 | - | TGTGCCACCAGCAGACTGTGGGGCAGGGGGCTTAATCAGCCCCAGCATTTT | CATSRLWGRGLNQPQHF
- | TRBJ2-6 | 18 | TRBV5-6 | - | TGTGCCAGCAGCTTAATCGGAGGCGGAATCTATGGGGCCAACGTCCTGACTTTC | CASSLIGGGIYGANVLTF
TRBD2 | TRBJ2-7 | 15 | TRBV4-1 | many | TGCGCCAGCAGCCAATACTTCGCGGGGGGCTACGAGCAGTACTTC | CASSQYFAGGYEQYF
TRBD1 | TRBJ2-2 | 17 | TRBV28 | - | TGTGCCAGCAGTATTTTAAGGACAGGGACTGACACCGGGGAGCTGTTTTTT | CASSILRTGTDTGELFF
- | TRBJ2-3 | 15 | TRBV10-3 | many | TGTGCCATCAGTGAAGGAATAGGCAACACAGATACGCAGTATTTT | CAISEGIGNTDTQYF
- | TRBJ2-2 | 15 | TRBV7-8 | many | TGTGCCAGCAGCTTAGAGTGGGGGAACACCGGGGAGCTGTTTTTT | CASSLEWGNTGELFF
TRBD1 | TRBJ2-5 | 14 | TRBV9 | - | TGTGCCAGCAGCGTAGAGAGACAGGGGGAGACCCAGTACTTC | CASSVERQGETQYF
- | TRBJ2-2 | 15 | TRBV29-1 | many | TGCAGCGTTGGGCAGGACGGTCTCGGTGCCGGGGAGCTGTTTTTT | CSVGQDGLGAGELFF
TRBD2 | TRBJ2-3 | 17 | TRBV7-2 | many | TGTGCCAGCAGCTTAGCCAACGTTCCCGGGGCGGGAGGTACGCAGTATTTT | CASSLANVPGAGGTQYF
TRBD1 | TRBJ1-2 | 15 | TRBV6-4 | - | TGTGCCAGCAGTGCAAGAGGGGGCCGGCTCTATGGCTACACCTTC | CASSARGGRLYGYTF
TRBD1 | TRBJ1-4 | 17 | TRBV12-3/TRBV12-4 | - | TGTGCCAGCCACACTGGCCCGTGGACAGGGGGTTACGAAAAACTGTTTTTT | CASHTGPWTGGYEKLFF
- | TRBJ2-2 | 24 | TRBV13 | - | - | CASRRSPVQGDTQYFGPGTGELFF
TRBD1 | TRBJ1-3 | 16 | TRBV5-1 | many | TGCGCCAGCAGCTTGGGTCAGGGGGCCTCTGGAAACACCATATATTTT | CASSLGQGASGNTIYF
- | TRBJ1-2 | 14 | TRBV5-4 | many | TGTGCCAGCAGCTTGGAGACGGGACGAGATGGCTACACCTTC | CASSLETGRDGYTF
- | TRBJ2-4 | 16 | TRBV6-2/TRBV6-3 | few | TGTGCCAGCAGTTTCCCCCGGGTGGACGCCAAAAACATTCAGTACTTC | CASSFPRVDAKNIQYF
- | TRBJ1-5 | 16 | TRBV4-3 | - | TGCGCCAGCAGCCAAGATCTCGAGGGTTACAATCAGCCCCAGCATTTT | CASSQDLEGYNQPQHF
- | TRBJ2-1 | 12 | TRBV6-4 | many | TGTGCCAGCAGTGACGGCGGGAATGAGCAGTTCTTC | CASSDGGNEQFF
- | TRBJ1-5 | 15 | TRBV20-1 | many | TGCAGTGCTAGAGTTGGCGGGAATAGCAATCAGCCCCAGCATTTT | CSARVGGNSNQPQHF
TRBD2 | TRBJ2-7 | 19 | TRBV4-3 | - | TGCGCCAGCAGCCAAGATGCACAAGTTGTAGCGGGAGTGGTTTACAAGCAGTACTTC | CASSQDAQVVAGVVYKQYF
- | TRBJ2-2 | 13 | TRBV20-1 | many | TGCAGTGCTAGAGGGACTAAGACCGGGGAGCTGTTTTTT | CSARGTKTGELFF
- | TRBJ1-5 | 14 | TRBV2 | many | TGTGCCAGCAGCACTGGACAGACTAATCAGCCCCAGCATTTT | CASSTGQTNQPQHF
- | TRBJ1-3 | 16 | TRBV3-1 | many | TGTGCCAGTGCTGGGGGGGCGTGGCTCTCTGGAAACACCATATATTTT | CASAGGAWLSGNTIYF
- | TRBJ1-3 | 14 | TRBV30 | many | TGTGCCTGGAGACAACGGACAGAGGGAAACACCATATATTTT | CAWRQRTEGNTIYF
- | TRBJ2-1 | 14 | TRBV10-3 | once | TGTGCCATCAGGGGAACCCGGACCGGCAATGAGCAGTTCTTC | CAIRGTRTGNEQFF
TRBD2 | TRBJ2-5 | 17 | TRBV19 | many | TGTGCCAGTAGTAGTATCACGGCTAGCGGGGGGGGCGAGACCCAGTACTTC | CASSSITASGGGETQYF
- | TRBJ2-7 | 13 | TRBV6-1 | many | TGTGCCAGCAAGGACCATTACGATCGGGAGCAGTACTTC | CASKDHYDREQYF
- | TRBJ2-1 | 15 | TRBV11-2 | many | TGTGCCAGCAGCTTAGAATCACTAGGGAACAATGAGCAGTTCTTC | CASSLESLGNNEQFF
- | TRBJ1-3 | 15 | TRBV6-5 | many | TGTGCCAGCAGTTACGACATTCACTCTGGAAACACCATATATTTT | CASSYDIHSGNTIYF
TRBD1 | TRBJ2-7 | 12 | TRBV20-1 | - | TGCAGTGCCCTACAGGGGGCAAGGGAGCAGTACTTC | CSALQGAREQYF
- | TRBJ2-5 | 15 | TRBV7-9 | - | TGTGCCAGCAGCCCTCGGGCGGGCTCCTACAATGAGCAGCTCTTC | CASSPRAGSYNEQLF
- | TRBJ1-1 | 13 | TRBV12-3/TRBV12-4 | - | TGTGCCAGCAGTTTAAGGCAGGGCTCTGAAGCTTTCTTT | CASSLRQGSEAFF
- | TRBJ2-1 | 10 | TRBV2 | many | TGTGCCAGCAGTGAGAATGAGCAGTTCTTC | CASSENEQFF
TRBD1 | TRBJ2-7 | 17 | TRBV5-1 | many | TGCGCCAGCAGCTTGGGTCACCGGGACAGGGGCAAGTACGAGCAGTACTTC | CASSLGHRDRGKYEQYF
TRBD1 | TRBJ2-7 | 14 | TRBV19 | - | TGCGCCAGTAGTCTAAGGGACAGCTCCTGCGAGCAGTACTTC | CASSLRDSSCEQYF
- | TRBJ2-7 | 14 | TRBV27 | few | TGTGCCAGCAGTTTACGGCGGGGCCTCTCCGAGCAGTACTTC | CASSLRRGLSEQYF
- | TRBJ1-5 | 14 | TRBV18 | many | TGTGCCAGCTCATCAGACAGTAGCAATCAGCCCCAGCATTTT | CASSSDSSNQPQHF
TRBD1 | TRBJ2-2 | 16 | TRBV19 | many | TGTGCCAGCGGACCGGGACAGGGACCGAACACCGGGGAGCTGTTTTTT | CASGPGQGPNTGELFF